The clone carrying this TCR beta chain was detected only a few times. Its antigen is currently unknown. With a J-beta primer mix and a sample-barcoded 5' primer, a second PCR ran about 6 to 11 cycles. Through a template-switch adaptor with 12 random nucleotides, each cDNA molecule received a tag. MiXCR, applied by TCRdb to the 5' RACE reads, yields one record per CDR3 protein. The sample includes 700,000 or so distinct CDR3 sequences, roughly two fifths of them seen just once. Trimming took 1 base from V and 6 from J; bases not matched to a gene: 5. CDR1 LGHNA and CDR2 YSLEER come from the germline V gene. The CDR3 is 15 residues long. Donation came from healthy Caucasian individuals in Russia who were aged roughly 6 to 95. This entry is derived from a study of blood T cells in healthy people across ages. Broader study findings: Strongly correlated with naive T cell percentage was TCR beta diversity. Whereas aged donors had fewer naive CD4+ cells, long-lived donors had more of them and higher diversity.

The rearrangement uses TRBV4-3 and TRBJ2-1; 8 positions agree with TRBD1. The source material was blood. The source of this sequence is an elderly man in good health. This chain's CDR3 is CASSQGGTGCNEQFF. CDR3 bases: TGCGCCAGCAGCCAAGGAGGGACAGGCTGCAATGAGCAGTTCTTC.